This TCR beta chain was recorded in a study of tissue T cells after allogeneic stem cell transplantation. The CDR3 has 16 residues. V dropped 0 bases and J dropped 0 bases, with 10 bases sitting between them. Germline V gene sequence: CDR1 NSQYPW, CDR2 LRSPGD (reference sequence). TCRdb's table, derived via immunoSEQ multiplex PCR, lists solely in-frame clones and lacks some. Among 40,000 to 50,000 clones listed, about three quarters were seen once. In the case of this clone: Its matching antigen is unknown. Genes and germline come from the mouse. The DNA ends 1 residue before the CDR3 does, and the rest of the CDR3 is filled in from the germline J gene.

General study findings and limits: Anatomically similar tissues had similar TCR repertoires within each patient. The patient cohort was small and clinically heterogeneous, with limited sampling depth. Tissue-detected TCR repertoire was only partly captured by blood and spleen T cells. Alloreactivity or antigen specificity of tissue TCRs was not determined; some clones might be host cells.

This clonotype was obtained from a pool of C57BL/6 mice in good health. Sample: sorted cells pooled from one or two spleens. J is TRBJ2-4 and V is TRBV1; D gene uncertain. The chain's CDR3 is CTCSADRESSQNTLYF. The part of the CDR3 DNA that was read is TGCACCTGCAGTGCAGATCGAGAGTCTAGTCAAAACACCTTGTAC.